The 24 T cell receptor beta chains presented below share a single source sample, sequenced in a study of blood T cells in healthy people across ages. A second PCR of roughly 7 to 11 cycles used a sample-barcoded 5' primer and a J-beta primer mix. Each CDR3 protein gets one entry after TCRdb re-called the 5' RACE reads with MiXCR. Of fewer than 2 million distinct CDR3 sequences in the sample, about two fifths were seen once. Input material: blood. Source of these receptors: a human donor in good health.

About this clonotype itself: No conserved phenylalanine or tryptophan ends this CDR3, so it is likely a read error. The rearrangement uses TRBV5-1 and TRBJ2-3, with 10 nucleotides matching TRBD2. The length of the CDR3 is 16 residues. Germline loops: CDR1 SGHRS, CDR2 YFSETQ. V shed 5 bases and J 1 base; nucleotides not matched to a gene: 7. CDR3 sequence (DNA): TGCGCCAGCAGTTTAGGGCTAGCGGGGGGCACAGATACGCAGTATCTT. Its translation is CASSLGLAGGTDTQYL.

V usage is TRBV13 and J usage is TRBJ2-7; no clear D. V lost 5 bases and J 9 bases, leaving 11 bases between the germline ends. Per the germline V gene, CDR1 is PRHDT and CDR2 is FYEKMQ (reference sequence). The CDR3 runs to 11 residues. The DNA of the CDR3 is TGTGCCAGCAGCACGACCGGGCCGCAGTACTTC. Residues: CASSTTGPQYF. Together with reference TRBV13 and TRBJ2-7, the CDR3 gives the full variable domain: AAGVIQSPRHLIKEKRETATLKCYPIPRHDTVYWYQQGPGQDPQFLISFYEKMQSDKGSIPDRFSAQQFSDYHSELNMSSLELGDSALYFCASSTTGPQYFGPGTRLTVT.

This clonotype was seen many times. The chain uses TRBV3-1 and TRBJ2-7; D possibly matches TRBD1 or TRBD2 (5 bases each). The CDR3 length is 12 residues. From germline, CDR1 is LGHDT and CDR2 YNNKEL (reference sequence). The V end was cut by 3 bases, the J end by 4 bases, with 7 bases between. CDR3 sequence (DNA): TGTGCCAGCAGCCAGGGGGTGTACGAGCAGTACTTC. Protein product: CASSQGVYEQYF.

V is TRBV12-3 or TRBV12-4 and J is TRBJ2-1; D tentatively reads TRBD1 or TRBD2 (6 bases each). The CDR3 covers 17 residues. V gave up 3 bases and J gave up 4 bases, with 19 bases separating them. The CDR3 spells CASSFEGGGAEYNEQFF. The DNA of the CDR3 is TGTGCCAGCAGTTTTGAGGGGGGTGGTGCGGAGTACAATGAGCAGTTCTTC.

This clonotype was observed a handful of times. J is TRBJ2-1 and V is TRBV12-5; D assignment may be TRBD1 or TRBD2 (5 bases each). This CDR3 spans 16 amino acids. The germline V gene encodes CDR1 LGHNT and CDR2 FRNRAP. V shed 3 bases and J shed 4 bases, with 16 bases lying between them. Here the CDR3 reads CASGFSKGTTYNEQFF. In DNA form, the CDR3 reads TGTGCTAGTGGTTTCTCAAAGGGGACCACTTACAATGAGCAGTTCTTC.

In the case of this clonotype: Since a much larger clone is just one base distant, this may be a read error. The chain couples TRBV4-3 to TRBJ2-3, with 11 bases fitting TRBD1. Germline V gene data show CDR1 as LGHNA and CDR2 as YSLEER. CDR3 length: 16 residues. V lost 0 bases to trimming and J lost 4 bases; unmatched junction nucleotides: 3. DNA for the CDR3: TGCGCCAGCAGCCAAGAGATGGGACAGGGGGCAGATACGCAGTATTTT. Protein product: CASSQEMGQGADTQYF.

The CDR3 is CASSPGLQYGYTF. CDR3 in DNA: TGTGCCAGCTCCCCGGGACTGCAGTATGGCTACACCTTC. This chain connects TRBV28 to TRBJ1-2; TRBD1 is a possible D gene (5 bases). V lost 8 bases and J lost 5, with 15 bases in between. Per the germline V gene, CDR1 is MDHEN and CDR2 is SYDVKM. The CDR3 has 13 amino acids.

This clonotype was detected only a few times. Here the CDR3 reads CASNPGGAEQFF. CDR3 DNA: TGTGCCAGCAATCCCGGGGGGGCTGAGCAGTTCTTC. This chain links TRBV12-3 or TRBV12-4 with TRBJ2-1, with 8 nucleotides matching TRBD2. V lost 7 bases and J lost 9; bases outside the gene matches: 5. The CDR3 sequence is 12 residues long.

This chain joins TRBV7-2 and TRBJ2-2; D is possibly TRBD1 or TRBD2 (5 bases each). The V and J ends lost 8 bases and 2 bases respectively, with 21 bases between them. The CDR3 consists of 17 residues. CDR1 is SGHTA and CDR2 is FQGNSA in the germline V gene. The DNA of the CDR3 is TGTGCCAGCCCAGTTATCGGGACCGTTGAAAACACCGGGGAGCTGTTTTTT. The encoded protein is CASPVIGTVENTGELFF.

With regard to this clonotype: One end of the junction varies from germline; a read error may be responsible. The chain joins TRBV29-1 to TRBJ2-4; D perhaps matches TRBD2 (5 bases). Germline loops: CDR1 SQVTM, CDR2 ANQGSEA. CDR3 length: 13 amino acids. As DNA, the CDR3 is TGCAGCGTTGAGGCAGCTAGCTCCTACGAGCAGCACTTC. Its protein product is CSVEAASSYEQHF.

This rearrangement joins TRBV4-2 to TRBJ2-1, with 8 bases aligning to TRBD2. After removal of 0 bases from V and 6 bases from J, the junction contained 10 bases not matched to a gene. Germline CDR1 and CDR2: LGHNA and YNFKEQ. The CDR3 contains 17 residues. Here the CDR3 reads CASSQDWSGGTCNEQFF. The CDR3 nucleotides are TGTGCCAGCAGCCAAGATTGGAGCGGGGGAACTTGCAATGAGCAGTTCTTC.

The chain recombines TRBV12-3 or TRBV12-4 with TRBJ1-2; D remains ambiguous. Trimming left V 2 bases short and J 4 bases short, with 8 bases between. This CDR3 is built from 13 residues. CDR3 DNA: TGTGCCAGCAGTTTAATAGGGCGCTATGGCTACACCTTC. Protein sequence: CASSLIGRYGYTF.

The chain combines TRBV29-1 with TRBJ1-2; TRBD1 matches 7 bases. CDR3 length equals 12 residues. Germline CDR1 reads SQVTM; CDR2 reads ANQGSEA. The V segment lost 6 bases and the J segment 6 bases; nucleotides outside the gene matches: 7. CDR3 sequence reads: CSVRQGGDGYTF. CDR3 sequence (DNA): TGCAGCGTGAGACAGGGAGGCGATGGCTACACCTTC.

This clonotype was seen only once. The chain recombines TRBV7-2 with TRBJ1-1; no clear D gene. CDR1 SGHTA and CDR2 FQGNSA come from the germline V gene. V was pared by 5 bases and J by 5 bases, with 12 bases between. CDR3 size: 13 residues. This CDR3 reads CASSPRMRTEAFF. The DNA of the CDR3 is TGTGCCAGCAGCCCCCGAATGAGGACTGAAGCTTTCTTT.

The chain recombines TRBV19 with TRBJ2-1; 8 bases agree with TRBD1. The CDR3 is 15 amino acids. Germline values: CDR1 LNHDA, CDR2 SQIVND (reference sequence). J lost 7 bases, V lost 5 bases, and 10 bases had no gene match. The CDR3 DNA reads TGTGCCAGTAGTCCCGACAGGGGCCTAGTAAATGAGCAGTTCTTC. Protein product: CASSPDRGLVNEQFF.

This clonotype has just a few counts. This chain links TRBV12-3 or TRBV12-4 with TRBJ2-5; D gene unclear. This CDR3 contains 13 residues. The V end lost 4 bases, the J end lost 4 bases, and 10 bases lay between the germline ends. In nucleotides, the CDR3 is TGTGCCAGCAGTTGGATTCTGGGAGAGACCCAGTACTTC. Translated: CASSWILGETQYF.

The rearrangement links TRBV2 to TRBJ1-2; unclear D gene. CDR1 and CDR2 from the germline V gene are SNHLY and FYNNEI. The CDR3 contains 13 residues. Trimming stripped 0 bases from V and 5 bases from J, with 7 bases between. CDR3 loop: CASSEASPYGYTF. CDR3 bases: TGTGCCAGCAGTGAAGCTTCTCCTTATGGCTACACCTTC.

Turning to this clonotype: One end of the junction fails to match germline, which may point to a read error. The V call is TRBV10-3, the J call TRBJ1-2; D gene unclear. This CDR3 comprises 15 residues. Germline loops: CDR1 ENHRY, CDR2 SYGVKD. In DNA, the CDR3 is TGTGCCGTCAGTGCCACGGTCGTGGGTCAGAGAGGCTACACCTTC. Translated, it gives CAVSATVVGQRGYTF.

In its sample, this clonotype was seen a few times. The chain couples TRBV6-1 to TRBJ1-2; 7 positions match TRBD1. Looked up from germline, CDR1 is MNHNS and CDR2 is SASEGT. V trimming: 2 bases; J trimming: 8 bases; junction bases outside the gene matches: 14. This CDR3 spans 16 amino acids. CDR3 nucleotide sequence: TGTGCCAGCAGTGAACCGACCCCGACAGGGAGGAAAGGCTACACCTTC. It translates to CASSEPTPTGRKGYTF.

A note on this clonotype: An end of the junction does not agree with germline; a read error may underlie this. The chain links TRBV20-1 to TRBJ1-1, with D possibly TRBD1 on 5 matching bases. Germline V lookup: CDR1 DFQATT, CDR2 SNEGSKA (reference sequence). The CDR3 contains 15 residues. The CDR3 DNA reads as TGCAGTGCGGACTTGTCAGGGCCTCCGAACACTGAAGTTTTCTTT. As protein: CSADLSGPPNTEVFF.

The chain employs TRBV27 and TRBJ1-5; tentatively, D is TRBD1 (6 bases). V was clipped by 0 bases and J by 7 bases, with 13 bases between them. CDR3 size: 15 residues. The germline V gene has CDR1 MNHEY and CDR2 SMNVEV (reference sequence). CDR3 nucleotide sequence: TGTGCCAGCAGTTTATCGGAGGGGGGCGAGCAGCCCCAGCATTTT. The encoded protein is CASSLSEGGEQPQHF.

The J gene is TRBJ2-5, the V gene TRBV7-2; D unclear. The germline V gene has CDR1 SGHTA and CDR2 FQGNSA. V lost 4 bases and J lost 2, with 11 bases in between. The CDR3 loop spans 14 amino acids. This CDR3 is CASSSRLGQETQYF. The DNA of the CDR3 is TGTGCCAGCAGCTCCAGACTGGGACAAGAGACCCAGTACTTC.

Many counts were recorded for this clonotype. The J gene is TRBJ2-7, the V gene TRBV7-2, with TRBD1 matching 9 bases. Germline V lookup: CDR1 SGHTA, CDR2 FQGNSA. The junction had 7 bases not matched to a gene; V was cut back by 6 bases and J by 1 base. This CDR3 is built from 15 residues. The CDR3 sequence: CASSSDRGRSYEQYF. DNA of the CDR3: TGTGCCAGCAGTTCGGACAGGGGAAGGTCCTACGAGCAGTACTTC.

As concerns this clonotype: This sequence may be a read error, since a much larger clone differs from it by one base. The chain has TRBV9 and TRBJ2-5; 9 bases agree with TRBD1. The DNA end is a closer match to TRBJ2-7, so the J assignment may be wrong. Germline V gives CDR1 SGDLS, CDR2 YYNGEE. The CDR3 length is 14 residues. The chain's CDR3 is CASSAGTGRYEQYF. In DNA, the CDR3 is TGTGCCAGCAGCGCCGGGACAGGGCGCTACGAGCAGTACTTC.